This TCR beta chain was sequenced during a study of T cell repertoires in cytomegalovirus infection. TCRdb called the reads again in MiXCR, with one record for every CDR3 protein. The data contain approximately 100,000 distinct CDR3 sequences, about 40% of them seen just once; the ten biggest clones take up approximately 69%. Of note for this clonotype: No antigen is known for it.

Here the sequenced sample was CD8+ T cells from cultured PBMCs, taken from culture after CMV antigen stimulation. This TCR was sampled from a human donor in good health (CMV status not recorded). Some clones in this sample may be carry-over from other donors' samples.

CDR3 DNA: TGTGCCAGCAGTCTAAGTGGATGGGAGACCCAGTACTTC. This gives the protein CASSLSGWETQYF. The rearrangement joins TRBV2 to TRBJ2-5, with D uncertain. Germline V gene sequence: CDR1 SNHLY, CDR2 FYNNEI. The length of the CDR3 is 13 residues. V was cut by 5 bases and J by 5 bases, with 12 bases left in between.